These T cell receptor beta chains were read from a single sample in a study of technical replicates of blood from a handful of donors. TCRdb's copy holds only in-frame clones and misses some; the assay was immunoSEQ multiplex PCR. The profile shows under 95,000 clones, 95% of them singletons. Sequencing was carried out using T cells isolated from PBMCs. All receptors come from a human donor in good health. Both conserved end residues are trimmed from each CDR3. Fields, in order: clone size, V gene, CDR3 protein. The size entry is marked missing in some rows and otherwise reads once, few, many or a size class.

>-|TRBV5-1
ASSFVGNPSYEQY
>-|TRBV2
ASSSTGTGFPYEQY
>-|TRBV5-1
ASSLMQGAEKLF
>-|TRBV28
ASRTFLRNTEAF
>-|TRBV13
ASSFPPGGRGDTQY
>-|TRBV15
ATSVQGTVNTEAF
>once|TRBV7-9
ASSSGLAGPDTQY
>-|TRBV18
ASDRGEGTEAF
>-|TRBV4-2
ASSPVLGQPYEQY
>-|TRBV4-2
ASSLSDTQY
>-|TRBV5-1
ASSFDGAVGVEQF
>-|TRBV9
ASSTDGLRGTDTQY
>-|TRBV4-1
ASSPTRLRVRQPQH
>-|TRBV28
ASSPFGQGVFGYT
>-|TRBV7-3
ASSQGGRGHFGYT
>-|TRBV4-1
ASSQAGFGDEKLF
>-|TRBV2
ASSGSLARDSYGYT
>-|TRBV28
ASSWQGTGQPQH
>-|TRBV9
ASSDDVAQGRFVYGYT
>-|TRBV6-6
ASSYTGPTTGELF
>-|TRBV9
ASSSRGGSNSGNTIY
>-|TRBV5-1
ASSLGSSSYNEQF
>-|TRBV6-1
ASSEGQTDTQY
>once|TRBV7-9
ASSGTGDTEAF
>-|TRBV5-1
ASSLYGDQPQH
>-|TRBV4-2
ASSQVAGGLNEQF
>-|TRBV7-6
ASSFVGANVLT
>once|TRBV6-5
ASKSGDYEQY
>-|TRBV9
ASSVGTGVNIGTEAF
>-|TRBV10-1
ASSDRVPSTDTQY
>-|TRBV12-5
ASAPPGGWNYGYT
>-|TRBV28
ASRPRGLGDGYT
>-|TRBV7-2
ASSLVGHYRQNTGELF
>-|TRBV7-9
ASSLNNEQY
>-|TRBV11-3
ASSPWDRREQETQY
>-|TRBV2
ASSERGLGTDTQY
>-|TRBV2
ASSERLTFSYEQY
>-|TRBV15
ATNAGTGFSNQPQH
>-|TRBV5-4
ASSPISGNTIY
>-|TRBV11-3
ASSLGTATNEKLF
>once|TRBV7-3
ASSLGALETQY
>-|TRBV11-2
ASSFYLGGQY
>-|TRBV6-1
ASLDRVSSYEQY
>once|TRBV10-2
ASSDYDSPNTEAF
>once|TRBV29-1
SAPQGDGYGYT
>-|TRBV27
ASVGRGAYGYT
>-|TRBV5-6
ASSLAFGQGATDTQY
>-|TRBV5-8
ASSFAGTGNYEQY
>-|TRBV4-1
ASRLPGQGAFSGGYT
>-|TRBV5-6
ASSFIGTGQEQY
>-|TRBV27
ASSFQGFSGANVLT
>-|TRBV28
ASSLLWDRGNNEQF